This T cell receptor beta chain was sequenced in a study of blood T cells in healthy people across ages. Study observations and caveats: When one million T cells were used, diversity estimates were thought to be underestimates.

The CDR3 is made up of 14 amino acids. Germline loops: CDR1 MDHEN, CDR2 SYDVKM. About this clonotype itself: Antigen unknown.

With a J-beta primer mix and a sample-barcoded 5' primer, a second PCR ran 7 to 11 cycles. A single record per CDR3 protein comes from TCRdb applying MiXCR to the 5' RACE reads. Of some 730,000 distinct CDR3 sequences in the sample, 22% were seen once. The study recruited healthy Caucasian donors from Russia who were aged about 6 to 95. The V call is TRBV28, the J call TRBJ2-5; weak D call: TRBD1 (5 bases). The DNA end is more similar to TRBJ2-7, so the J call may be wrong. The clonotype originates from a man in his sixties or seventies in good health. Sequencing was done on a sample of blood. In DNA, the CDR3 is TGTGCCAGCAGAAGTCCGGACACAGCCTACGAGCAGTACTTC. Translation: CASRSPDTAYEQYF.